This T cell receptor beta chain was captured by sequencing in a study of cytomegalovirus exposure and HLA in healthy donors. Germline V gene sequence: CDR1 MNHNS, CDR2 SASEGT. Trimming cost V 1 base and J 4 bases, with 7 bases left between them. This CDR3 spans 14 amino acids. Use of 60 Vbeta and 13 Jbeta primers characterized the PCR. TCRdb keeps only in-frame clones here, not all; method: immunoSEQ multiplex PCR. The sample lists approximately 200,000 clones; about 84% were seen once. This clone has only one observation. This sequence joins TRBV6-1 and TRBJ1-4, with D possibly matching TRBD1 (5 bases). The sequencing input was PBMCs. The source is a human donor in good health. In DNA form, the CDR3 reads TGTGCCAGCAGTGAAGGGGGCCTTAATGAAAAACTGTTTTTT. This codes for CASSEGGLNEKLFF.